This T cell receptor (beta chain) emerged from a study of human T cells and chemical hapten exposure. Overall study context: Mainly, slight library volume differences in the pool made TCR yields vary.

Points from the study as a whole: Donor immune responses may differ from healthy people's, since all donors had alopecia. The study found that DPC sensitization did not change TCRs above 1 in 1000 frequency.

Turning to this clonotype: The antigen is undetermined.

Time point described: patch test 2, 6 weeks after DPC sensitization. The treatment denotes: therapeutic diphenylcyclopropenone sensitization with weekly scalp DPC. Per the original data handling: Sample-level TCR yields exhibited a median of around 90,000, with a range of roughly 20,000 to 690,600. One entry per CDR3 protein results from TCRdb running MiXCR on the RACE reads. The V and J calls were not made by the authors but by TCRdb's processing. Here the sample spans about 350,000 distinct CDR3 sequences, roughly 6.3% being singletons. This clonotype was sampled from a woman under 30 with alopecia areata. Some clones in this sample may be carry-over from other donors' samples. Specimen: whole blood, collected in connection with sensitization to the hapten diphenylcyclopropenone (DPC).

In nucleotides, the CDR3 is TGTGCCAGCAGTGAACTCGCGGGGTATAATTCACCCCTCCACTTT. This translates into CASSELAGYNSPLHF. The gene calls are TRBV6-1 and TRBJ1-6; D call uncertain. The CDR3 extends over 15 amino acids. Germline V lookup: CDR1 MNHNS, CDR2 SASEGT. V was pared by 2 bases and J by 4 bases, with 9 bases between.